Each of the 15 T cell receptor beta chains below was sequenced from the same sample in a study of T cells in Graves' hyperthyroidism and ophthalmopathy. There were TCR beta CDR3 regions amplified from RNA transcripts. Initially, a first-round RT-PCR of the TCR CDR3 employed the HTBI primer set. TCRdb re-called the multiplex PCR reads through MiXCR, storing one row per CDR3 protein. The profile shows a few hundred thousand distinct CDR3 sequences, 15% to 20% of them singletons. Sequenced: blood. The receptors come from a woman between 25 and 40 years old with Graves' ophthalmopathy.

This clonotype has ten or more counts. The chain is built from TRBV28 and TRBJ2-1, with 13 nucleotides matching TRBD2. The CDR3 contains 15 residues. The V gene end was trimmed by 7 bases and the J gene end by 8 bases; junction bases not matched to a gene: 8. Germline CDR1 and CDR2: MDHEN and SYDVKM. CDR3 DNA sequence: TGTGCCAGCACCTCACTAGCGGGAGGGTGGCATGAGCAGTTCTTC. It codes for CASTSLAGGWHEQFF.

V gene TRBV5-8 combines with J gene TRBJ2-6, with D unresolved. The CDR3 covers 19 residues. Trimming pared 1 base from V and 1 base from J, leaving 18 bases between. CDR1 SGHTS and CDR2 YDEGEE come from the germline V gene. This CDR3 is CASSLSLSFSSSGANVLTF. The CDR3 DNA sequence: TGTGCCAGCAGCTTGAGCCTTTCTTTTAGTTCATCTGGGGCCAACGTCCTGACTTTC.

There are many counts of this clonotype. The V and J genes are TRBV29-1 and TRBJ2-3, with D hard to call. CDR1 is SQVTM and CDR2 is ANQGSEA in the germline V gene. V lost 6 bases to trimming and J lost 0 bases, with 4 bases between them. This CDR3 has 11 amino acids. For the CDR3, the DNA is TGCAGCGTGAAAAGCACAGATACGCAGTATTTT. It is translated as CSVKSTDTQYF.

This clonotype was observed a few times. The chain recombines TRBV30 with TRBJ2-5, with D uncertain. Trimming took off 0 bases at V and 14 bases at J, with 13 bases between the two ends. CDR3 size: 11 residues. The germline V gene has CDR1 GTSNPN and CDR2 SVGIG (reference sequence). This CDR3 is CAWSVGQSSYF. In DNA form, the CDR3 reads TGTGCCTGGAGTGTAGGGCAGTCGAGTTACTTC.

This clonotype has more than one count but fewer than ten. The gene calls are TRBV6-2 or TRBV6-3 and TRBJ1-1, with D uncertain. V lost 0 bases, J lost 3 bases, and 17 bases lay in between. This CDR3 is 17 amino acids long. Germline values: CDR1 MNHEY, CDR2 SVGEGT. In nucleotides, the CDR3 is TGTGCCAGCAGTTACTCACCCCCCTTTGGGAGGGACACTGAAGCTTTCTTT. Protein: CASSYSPPFGRDTEAFF.

This clonotype has a single count. One junction end does not reproduce the germline sequence, and a read error may be involved. This sequence joins TRBV25-1 and TRBJ2-1; D possibly corresponds to TRBD2 (6 bases). The CDR3 is made up of 15 amino acids. The germline gives CDR1 MGHDK, CDR2 SYGVNS. The CDR3 loop reads CVSSGGGQNRYEQFF. The CDR3 coding sequence is TGTGTCAGCAGTGGGGGAGGTCAGAATCGGTATGAGCAGTTCTTC.

In its sample, this clonotype was seen many times. The chain carries TRBV3-1 and TRBJ2-7; 10 bases agree with TRBD1. The CDR3 totals 16 residues. Germline values: CDR1 LGHDT, CDR2 YNNKEL (reference sequence). Unmatched junction bases numbered 12, after V lost 3 bases and J lost 7 bases. Here the CDR3 reads CASSHAQGQGWREQYF. CDR3 sequence (DNA): TGTGCCAGCAGCCATGCCCAGGGACAGGGGTGGCGGGAGCAGTACTTC.

The chain's CDR3 is CASSLGGNSYEQFF. The DNA of the CDR3 is TGTGCCAGCAGTTTGGGGGGTAACAGCTACGAGCAGTTCTTC. The chain couples TRBV12-3 or TRBV12-4 to TRBJ2-7; possibly TRBD2 for D (6 bases). The DNA matches TRBJ2-1 better at its end, which makes the J call doubtful. The CDR3 is 14 amino acids.

As regards this clonotype: A single base separates this from a much larger clone, so it may be a read error. The chain recombines TRBV7-9 with TRBJ2-1; unclear D gene. Germline V gene lookup returns CDR1 SEHNR and CDR2 FQNEAQ (reference sequence). The CDR3 consists of 14 residues. Trimming removed 3 bases at V and 0 bases at J, with 6 bases between. Here the CDR3 DNA reads TGTGCCAGCAGCTTCGGCGCCTCCTACAATGAGCAGTTCTTC. Its translation: CASSFGASYNEQFF.

The genes are TRBV24-1 and TRBJ2-2; D call uncertain. The CDR3 has 11 residues. V was cut by 5 bases and J by 5 bases, with 2 bases left in between. Germline V lookup: CDR1 KGHDR, CDR2 SFDVKD. The CDR3 spells CATSGTGELFF. For the CDR3, the DNA is TGTGCCACCAGTGGGACCGGGGAGCTGTTTTTT.

This clonotype was found a few times. The chain combines TRBV29-1 with TRBJ1-2; weak D call: TRBD1 (6 bases). V was clipped by 4 bases and J by 1 base, with 16 bases between them. Looked up from germline, CDR1 is SQVTM and CDR2 is ANQGSEA. The length of the CDR3 is 15 residues. The CDR3 DNA reads TGCAGCGTTGTTGGGGTACAGGGCCTTAACTATGGCTACACCTTC. This sequence encodes CSVVGVQGLNYGYTF.

About this clonotype: A much larger clone lies a single base off, so this may be a read error. The V call is TRBV5-1, the J call TRBJ2-1, with a possible D match to TRBD1 (5 bases). V was shortened by 1 base and J by 6 bases, with 11 bases between the two germline ends. Per the germline V gene, CDR1 is SGHRS and CDR2 is YFSETQ. The CDR3 totals 14 residues. CDR3 DNA: TGCGCCAGCAGCTTGTCTGGGGCTATCAATGAGCAGTTCTTC. Translated, it gives CASSLSGAINEQFF. Filled out from reference TRBV5-1 and TRBJ2-1, the complete variable domain reads KAGVTQTPRYLIKTRGQQVTLSCSPISGHRSVSWYQQTPGQGLQFLFEYFSETQRNKGNFPGRFSGRQFSNSRSEMNVSTLELGDSALYLCASSLSGAINEQFFGPGTRLTVL.

The rearrangement links TRBV7-2 to TRBJ2-2; 7 bases align to TRBD1. The V gene end was trimmed by 2 bases and the J gene end by 4 bases; junction bases not matched to a gene: 4. CDR1 is SGHTA, CDR2 FQGNSA, per germline. This CDR3 region has 15 residues. In DNA form, the CDR3 reads TGTGCCAGCAGCTTATTTGGGGACAGCACCGGGGAGCTGTTTTTT. Translating it yields CASSLFGDSTGELFF.

The chain couples TRBV12-3 or TRBV12-4 to TRBJ2-1; the D gene is possibly TRBD1 (6 bases). V shed 4 bases and J shed 8 bases, with 15 bases lying between them. The CDR3 contains 14 residues. The CDR3 sequence: CASSSRQARHEQFF. CDR3 sequence (DNA): TGTGCCAGCAGTTCAAGACAGGCTCGCCATGAGCAGTTCTTC.

A note on this clonotype: A much larger clone sits a single nucleotide away, making a read error possible. The chain uses TRBV7-9 and TRBJ2-5; 7 bases match TRBD2. The CDR3 covers 15 residues. CDR1 is SEHNR, CDR2 FQNEAQ, per germline (reference sequence). CDR3 in amino acids: CAGSLILAYQETQYF. As DNA, the CDR3 is TGTGCCGGCAGCTTAATACTAGCGTATCAAGAGACCCAGTACTTC.